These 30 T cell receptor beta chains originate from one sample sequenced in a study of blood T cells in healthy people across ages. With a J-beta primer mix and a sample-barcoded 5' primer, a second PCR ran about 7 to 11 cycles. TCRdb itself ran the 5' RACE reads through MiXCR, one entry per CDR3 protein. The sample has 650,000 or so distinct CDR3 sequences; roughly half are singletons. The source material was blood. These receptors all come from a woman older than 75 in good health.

This CDR3 is CASSLSCLPNEQYF. The CDR3 region has the DNA TGTGCCAGCAGCTTAAGCTGTTTACCCAATGAGCAGTACTTC. This chain uses TRBV7-3 with TRBJ2-5; D not resolved. This CDR3 has 14 residues. V was pared by 1 base and J by 11 bases, with 17 bases between. Germline V CDR1 and CDR2: SGHTA, FQGTGA.

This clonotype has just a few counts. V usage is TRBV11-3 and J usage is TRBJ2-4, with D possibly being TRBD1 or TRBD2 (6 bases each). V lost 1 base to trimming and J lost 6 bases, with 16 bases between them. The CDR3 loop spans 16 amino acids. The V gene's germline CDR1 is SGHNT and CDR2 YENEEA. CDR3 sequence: CASSLGDSGGGNIQYF. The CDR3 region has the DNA TGTGCCAGCAGCTTAGGAGATTCCGGGGGCGGAAACATTCAGTACTTC. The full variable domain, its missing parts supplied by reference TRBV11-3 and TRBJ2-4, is EAGVVQSPRYKIIEKKQPVAFWCNPISGHNTLYWYLQNLGQGPELLIRYENEEAVDDSQLPKDRFSAERLKGVDSTLKIQPAELGDSAVYLCASSLGDSGGGNIQYFGAGTRLSVL.

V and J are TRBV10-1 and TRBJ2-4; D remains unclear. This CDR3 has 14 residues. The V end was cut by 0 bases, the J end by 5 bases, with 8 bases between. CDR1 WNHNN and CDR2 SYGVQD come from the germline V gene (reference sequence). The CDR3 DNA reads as TGCGCCAGCAGTGAGTCACAAAGCCAAAACATTCAGTACTTC. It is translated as CASSESQSQNIQYF.

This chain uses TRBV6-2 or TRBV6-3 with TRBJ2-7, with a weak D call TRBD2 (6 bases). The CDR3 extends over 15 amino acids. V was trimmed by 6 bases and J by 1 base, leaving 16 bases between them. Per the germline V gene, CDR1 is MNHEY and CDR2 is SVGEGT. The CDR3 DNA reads TGTGCCAGCAGCTCGCTAGCGAGAGCTTCCTACGAGCAGTACTTC. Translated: CASSSLARASYEQYF.

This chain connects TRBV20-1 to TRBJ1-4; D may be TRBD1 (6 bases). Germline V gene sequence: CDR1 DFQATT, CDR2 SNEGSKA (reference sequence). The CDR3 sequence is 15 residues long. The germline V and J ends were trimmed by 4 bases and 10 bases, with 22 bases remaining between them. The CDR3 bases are TGCAGTGCTATGCCGAGCACCTCGGGCAGGGGAAAACTGTTTTTT. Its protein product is CSAMPSTSGRGKLFF.

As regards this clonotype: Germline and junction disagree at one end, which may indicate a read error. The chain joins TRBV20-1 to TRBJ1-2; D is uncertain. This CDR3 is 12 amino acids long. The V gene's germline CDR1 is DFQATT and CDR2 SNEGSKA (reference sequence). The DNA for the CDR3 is TGCAGGGCTAGAGATTCTAACTATGGCTACACCTTC. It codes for CRARDSNYGYTF.

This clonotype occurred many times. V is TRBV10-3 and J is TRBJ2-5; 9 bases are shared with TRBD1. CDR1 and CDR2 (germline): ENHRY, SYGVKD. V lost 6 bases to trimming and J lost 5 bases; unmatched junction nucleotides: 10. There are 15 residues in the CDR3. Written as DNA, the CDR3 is TGTGCCATCAGCGGACAGGGGCTTTTGTCGGAGACCCAGTACTTC. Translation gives CAISGQGLLSETQYF.

CDR3 region: CSVVDRGPGQPQHF. The CDR3 DNA reads as TGCAGCGTTGTGGACAGGGGGCCGGGTCAGCCCCAGCATTTT. J is TRBJ1-5 and V is TRBV29-1; 11 positions match TRBD1. V shed 4 bases, J shed 6 bases, and the junction held 5 bases outside the gene matches. Germline V lookup: CDR1 SQVTM, CDR2 ANQGSEA. The CDR3 covers 14 residues. The entire variable domain, with the rest obtained from reference TRBV29-1 and TRBJ1-5, is as follows: SAVISQKPSRDICQRGTSLTIQCQVDSQVTMMFWYRQQPGQSLTLIATANQGSEATYESGFVIDKFPISRPNLTFSTLTVSNMSPEDSSIYLCSVVDRGPGQPQHFGDGTRLSIL.

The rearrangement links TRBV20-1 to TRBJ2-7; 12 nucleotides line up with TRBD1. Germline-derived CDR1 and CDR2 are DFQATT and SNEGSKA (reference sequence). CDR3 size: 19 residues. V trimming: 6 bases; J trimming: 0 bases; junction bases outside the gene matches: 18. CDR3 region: CSAFTGTGGLGGPSYEQYF. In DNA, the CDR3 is TGCAGTGCATTTACCGGGACAGGGGGCCTCGGGGGGCCCTCCTACGAGCAGTACTTC.

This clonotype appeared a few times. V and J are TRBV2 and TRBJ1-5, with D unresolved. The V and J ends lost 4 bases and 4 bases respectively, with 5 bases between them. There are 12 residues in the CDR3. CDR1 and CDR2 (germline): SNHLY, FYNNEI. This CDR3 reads CASSGTNQPQHF. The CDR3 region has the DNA TGTGCCAGCAGTGGTACGAATCAGCCCCAGCATTTT.

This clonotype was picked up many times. In DNA form, the CDR3 reads TGCAGCGTTCAGATAGCGGGAGGTACCACAGATACGCAGTATTTT. This gives the protein CSVQIAGGTTDTQYF. The V gene is TRBV29-1, the J gene TRBJ2-3; TRBD2 matches at 10 bases. The junction had 7 bases not matched to a gene; V was cut back by 5 bases and J by 2 bases. This CDR3 has 15 amino acids. Germline V lookup: CDR1 SQVTM, CDR2 ANQGSEA.

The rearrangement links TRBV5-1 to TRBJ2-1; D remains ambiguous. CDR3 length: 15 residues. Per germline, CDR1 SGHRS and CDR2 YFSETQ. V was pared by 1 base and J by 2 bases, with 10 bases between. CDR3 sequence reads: CASSLSIPTYNEQFF. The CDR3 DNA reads TGCGCCAGCAGCTTGAGTATCCCTACCTACAATGAGCAGTTCTTC.

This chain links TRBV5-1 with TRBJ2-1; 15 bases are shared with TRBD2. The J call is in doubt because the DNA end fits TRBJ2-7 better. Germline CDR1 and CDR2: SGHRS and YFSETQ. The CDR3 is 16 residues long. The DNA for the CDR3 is TGCGCCAGCAGCAAGGGACTAGCGGGAGGACACAATGAGCAGTACTTC. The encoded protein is CASSKGLAGGHNEQYF.

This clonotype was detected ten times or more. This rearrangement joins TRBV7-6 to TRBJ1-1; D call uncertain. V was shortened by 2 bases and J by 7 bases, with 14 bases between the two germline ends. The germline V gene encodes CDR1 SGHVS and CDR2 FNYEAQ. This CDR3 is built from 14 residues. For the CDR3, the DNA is TGTGCCAGCAGCTTAACGCGGGAAGTAGGTGAAGCTTTCTTT. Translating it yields CASSLTREVGEAFF. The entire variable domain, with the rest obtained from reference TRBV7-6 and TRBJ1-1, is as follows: GAGVSQSPRYKVTKRGQDVALRCDPISGHVSLYWYRQALGQGPEFLTYFNYEAQQDKSGLPNDRFSAERPEGSISTLTIQRTEQRDSAMYRCASSLTREVGEAFFGQGTRLTVV.

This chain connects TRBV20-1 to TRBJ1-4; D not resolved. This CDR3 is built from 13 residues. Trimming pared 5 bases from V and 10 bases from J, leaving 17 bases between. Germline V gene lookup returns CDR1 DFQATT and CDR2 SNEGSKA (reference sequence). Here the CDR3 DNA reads TGCAGTGCTCTAGGCTTCTCCCTGACAAAACTGTTTTTT. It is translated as CSALGFSLTKLFF.

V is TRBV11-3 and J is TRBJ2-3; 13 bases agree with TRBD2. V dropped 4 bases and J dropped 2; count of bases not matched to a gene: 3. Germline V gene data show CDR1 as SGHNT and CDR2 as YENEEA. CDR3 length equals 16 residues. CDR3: CASSSGLAGITDTQYF. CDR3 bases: TGTGCCAGCAGCTCGGGACTAGCGGGGATCACAGATACGCAGTATTTT.

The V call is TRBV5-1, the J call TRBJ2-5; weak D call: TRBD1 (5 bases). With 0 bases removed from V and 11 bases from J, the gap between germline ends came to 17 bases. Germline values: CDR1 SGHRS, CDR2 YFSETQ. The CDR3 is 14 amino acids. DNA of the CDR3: TGCGCCAGCAGCTTGGACAGGCTTTACAGTGAGCAGTACTTC. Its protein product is CASSLDRLYSEQYF. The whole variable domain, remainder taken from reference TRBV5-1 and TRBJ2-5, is KAGVTQTPRYLIKTRGQQVTLSCSPISGHRSVSWYQQTPGQGLQFLFEYFSETQRNKGNFPGRFSGRQFSNSRSEMNVSTLELGDSALYLCASSLDRLYSEQYFGPGTRLLVL.

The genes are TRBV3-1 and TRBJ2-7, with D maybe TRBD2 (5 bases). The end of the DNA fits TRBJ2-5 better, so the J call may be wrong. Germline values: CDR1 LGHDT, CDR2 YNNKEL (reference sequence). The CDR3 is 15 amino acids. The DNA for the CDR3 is TGTGCCAGCAGCCAAGACGGTGATAGAGGGGAGACCCAGTACTTC. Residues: CASSQDGDRGETQYF.

CDR3 nucleotide sequence: TGCAGTGCTAGGAGGGACAGCGGTTATGAAAAACTGTTTTTT. Translation gives CSARRDSGYEKLFF. This chain joins TRBV20-1 and TRBJ1-4; 7 bases fit TRBD1. Germline loops: CDR1 DFQATT, CDR2 SNEGSKA (reference sequence). With 3 bases clipped from V and 6 bases from J, the junction kept 7 bases outside the gene matches. The CDR3 extends over 14 amino acids.

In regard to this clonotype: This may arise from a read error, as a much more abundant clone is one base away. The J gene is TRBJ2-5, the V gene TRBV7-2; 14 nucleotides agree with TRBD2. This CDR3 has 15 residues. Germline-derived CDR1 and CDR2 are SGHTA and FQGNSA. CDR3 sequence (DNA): TGTGCCGGCAGTCGGACTAGCGGGAGGCAAGAGACCCAGTACTTC. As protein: CAGSRTSGRQETQYF.

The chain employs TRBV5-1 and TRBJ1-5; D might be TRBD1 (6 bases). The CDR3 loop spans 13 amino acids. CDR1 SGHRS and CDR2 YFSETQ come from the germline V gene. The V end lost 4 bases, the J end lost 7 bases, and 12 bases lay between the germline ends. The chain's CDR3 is CASSPGDSQPQHF. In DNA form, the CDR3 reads TGCGCCAGCAGCCCAGGGGATTCGCAGCCCCAGCATTTT.

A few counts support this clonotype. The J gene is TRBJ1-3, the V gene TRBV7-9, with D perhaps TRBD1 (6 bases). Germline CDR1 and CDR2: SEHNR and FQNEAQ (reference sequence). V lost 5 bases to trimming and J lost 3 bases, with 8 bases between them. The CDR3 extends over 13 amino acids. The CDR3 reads CASSIRGGNTIYF. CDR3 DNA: TGTGCCAGCAGCATCAGGGGTGGAAACACCATATATTTT. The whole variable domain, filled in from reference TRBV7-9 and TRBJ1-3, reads DTGVSQNPRHKITKRGQNVTFRCDPISEHNRLYWYRQTLGQGPEFLTYFQNEAQLEKSRLLSDRFSAERPKGSFSTLEIQRTEQGDSAMYLCASSIRGGNTIYFGEGSWLTVV.

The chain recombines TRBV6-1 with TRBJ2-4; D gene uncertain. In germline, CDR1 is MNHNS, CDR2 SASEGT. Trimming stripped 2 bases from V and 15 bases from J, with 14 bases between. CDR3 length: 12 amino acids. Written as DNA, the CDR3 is TGTGCCAGCAGTGAAAGAGGTACAGCTATGTACTTC. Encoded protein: CASSERGTAMYF.

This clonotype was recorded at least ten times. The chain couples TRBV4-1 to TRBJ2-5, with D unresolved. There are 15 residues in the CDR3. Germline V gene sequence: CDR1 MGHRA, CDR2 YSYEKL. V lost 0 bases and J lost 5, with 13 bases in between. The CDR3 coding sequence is TGCGCCAGCAGCCAAGAAGGCGTCAGAACGGAGACCCAGTACTTC. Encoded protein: CASSQEGVRTETQYF.

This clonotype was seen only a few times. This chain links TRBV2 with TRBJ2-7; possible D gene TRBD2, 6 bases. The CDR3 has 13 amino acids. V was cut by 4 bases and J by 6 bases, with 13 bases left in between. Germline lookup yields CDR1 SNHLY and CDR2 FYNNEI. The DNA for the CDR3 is TGTGCCAGCAGTGTTGAGGAGGGCTCCGAGCAGTACTTC. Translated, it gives CASSVEEGSEQYF.

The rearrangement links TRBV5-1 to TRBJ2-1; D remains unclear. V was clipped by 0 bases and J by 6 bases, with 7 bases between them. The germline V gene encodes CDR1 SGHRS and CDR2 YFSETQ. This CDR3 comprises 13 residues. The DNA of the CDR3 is TGCGCCAGCAGCTTGGGCGCGGTCAATGAGCAGTTCTTC. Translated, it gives CASSLGAVNEQFF.

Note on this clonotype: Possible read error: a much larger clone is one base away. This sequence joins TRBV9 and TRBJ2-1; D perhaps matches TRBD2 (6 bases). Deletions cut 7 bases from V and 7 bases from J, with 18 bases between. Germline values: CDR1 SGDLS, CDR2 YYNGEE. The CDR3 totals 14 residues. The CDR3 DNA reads TGTGCCAGCGGCCGGAGGGACTTAGGGAATGAGCAGTTCTTC. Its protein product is CASGRRDLGNEQFF. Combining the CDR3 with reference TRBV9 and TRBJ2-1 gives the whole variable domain DSGVTQTPKHLITATGQRVTLRCSPRSGDLSVYWYQQSLDQGLQFLIQYYNGEERAKGNILERFSAQQFPDLHSELNLSSLELGDSALYFCASGRRDLGNEQFFGPGTRLTVL.

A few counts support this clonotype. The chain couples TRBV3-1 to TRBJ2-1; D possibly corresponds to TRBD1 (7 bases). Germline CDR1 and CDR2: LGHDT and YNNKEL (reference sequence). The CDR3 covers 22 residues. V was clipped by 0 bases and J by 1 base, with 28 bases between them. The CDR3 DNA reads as TGTGCCAGCAGCCAAGAGCACCGTCGGACAGGAGGGATTTATAAGTCCTACAATGAGCAGTTCTTC. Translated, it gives CASSQEHRRTGGIYKSYNEQFF.

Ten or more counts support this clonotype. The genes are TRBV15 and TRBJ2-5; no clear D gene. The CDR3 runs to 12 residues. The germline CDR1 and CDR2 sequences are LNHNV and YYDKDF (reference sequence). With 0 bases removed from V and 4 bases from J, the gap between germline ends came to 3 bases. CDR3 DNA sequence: TGTGCCACCAGCAGAGATGTAGAGACCCAGTACTTC. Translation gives CATSRDVETQYF. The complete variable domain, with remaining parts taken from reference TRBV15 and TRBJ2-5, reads DAMVIQNPRYQVTQFGKPVTLSCSQTLNHNVMYWYQQKSSQAPKLLFHYYDKDFNNEADTPDNFQSRRPNTSFCFLDIRSPGLGDTAMYLCATSRDVETQYFGPGTRLLVL.

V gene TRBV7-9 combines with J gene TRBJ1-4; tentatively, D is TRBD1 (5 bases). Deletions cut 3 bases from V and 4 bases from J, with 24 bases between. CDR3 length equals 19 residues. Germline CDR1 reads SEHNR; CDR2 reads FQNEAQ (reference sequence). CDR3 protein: CASSFREPRGDSNNEKLFF. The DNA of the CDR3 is TGTGCCAGCAGCTTTCGAGAGCCCCGGGGGGATTCGAATAATGAAAAACTGTTTTTT.